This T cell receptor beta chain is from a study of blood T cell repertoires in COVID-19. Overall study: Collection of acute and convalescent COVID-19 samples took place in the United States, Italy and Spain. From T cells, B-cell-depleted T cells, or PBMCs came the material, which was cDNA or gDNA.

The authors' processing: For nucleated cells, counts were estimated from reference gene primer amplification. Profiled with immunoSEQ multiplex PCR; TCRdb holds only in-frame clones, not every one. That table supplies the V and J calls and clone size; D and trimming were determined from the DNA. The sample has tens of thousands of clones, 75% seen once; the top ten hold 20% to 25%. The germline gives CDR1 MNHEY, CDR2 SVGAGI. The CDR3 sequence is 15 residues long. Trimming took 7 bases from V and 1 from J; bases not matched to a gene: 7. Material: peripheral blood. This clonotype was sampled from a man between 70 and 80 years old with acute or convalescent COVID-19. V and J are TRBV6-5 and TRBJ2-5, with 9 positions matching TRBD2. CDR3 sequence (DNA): TGTGCCAGCACCGAACTAGCGGGTCCCCAAGAGACCCAGTACTTC. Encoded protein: CASTELAGPQETQYF.